This T cell receptor beta chain stems from a study of blood T cell repertoires in COVID-19. Study as a whole: Both acute and convalescent COVID-19 samples were obtained from the United States, Italy and Spain. The analysed material was cDNA or gDNA that came from T cells, B-cell-depleted T cells, or PBMCs.

The germline V gene encodes CDR1 MGHRA and CDR2 YSYEKL. V was shortened by 8 bases and J by 8 bases, with 15 bases between the two germline ends. The CDR3 covers 13 residues. Original data processing: Using reference gene primer amplification, nucleated cell counts were estimated. TCRdb's table, derived via immunoSEQ multiplex PCR, lists solely in-frame clones and lacks some. V, J and clone size were drawn from that table, and D and trimming were deduced from the DNA. In the table there are 250,000 to 400,000 clones, 88% of which are singletons. Patients of the Seattle cohort, enrolled during active infection, were followed longitudinally.

The chain combines TRBV4-1 with TRBJ1-4; D is perhaps TRBD1 (6 bases). The clonotype was recovered from a woman aged 25 to 45 with COVID-19, enrolled during active disease. The sequenced sample was peripheral blood. CDR3 residues: CASLSAGGEKLFF. The DNA for the CDR3 is TGCGCCAGCCTTTCTGCGGGGGGCGAAAAACTGTTTTTT.